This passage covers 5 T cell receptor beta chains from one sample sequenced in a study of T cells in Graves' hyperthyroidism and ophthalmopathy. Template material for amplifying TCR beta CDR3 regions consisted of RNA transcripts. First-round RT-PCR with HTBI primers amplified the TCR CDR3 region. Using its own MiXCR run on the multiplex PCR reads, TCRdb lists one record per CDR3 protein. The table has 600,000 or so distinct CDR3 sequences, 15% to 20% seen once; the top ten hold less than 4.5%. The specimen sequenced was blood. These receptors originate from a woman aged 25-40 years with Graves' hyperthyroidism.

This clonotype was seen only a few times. The DNA for the CDR3 is TGTGCCTGGAGATCCCGGGACGACAGAACCTACGAGCAGTACTTC. Translating it yields CAWRSRDDRTYEQYF. J is TRBJ2-7 and V is TRBV30, with D perhaps assigned TRBD1 or TRBD2 (5 bases each). The CDR3 runs 15 residues. The V and J ends lost 3 bases and 2 bases respectively, with 17 bases between them. Per germline, CDR1 GTSNPN and CDR2 SVGIG (reference sequence). Filled out from reference TRBV30 and TRBJ2-7, the complete variable domain reads SQTIHQWPATLVQPVGSPLSLECTVEGTSNPNLYWYRQAAGRGLQLLFYSVGIGQISSEVPQNLSASRPQDRQFILSSKKLLLSDSGFYLCAWRSRDDRTYEQYFGPGTRLTVT.

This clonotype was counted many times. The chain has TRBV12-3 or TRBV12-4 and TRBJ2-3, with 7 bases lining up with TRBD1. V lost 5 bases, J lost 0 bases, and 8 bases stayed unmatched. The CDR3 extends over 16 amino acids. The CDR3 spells CASSPGQRTSTDTQYF. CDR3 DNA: TGTGCCAGCAGTCCGGGACAGCGGACTAGCACAGATACGCAGTATTTT.

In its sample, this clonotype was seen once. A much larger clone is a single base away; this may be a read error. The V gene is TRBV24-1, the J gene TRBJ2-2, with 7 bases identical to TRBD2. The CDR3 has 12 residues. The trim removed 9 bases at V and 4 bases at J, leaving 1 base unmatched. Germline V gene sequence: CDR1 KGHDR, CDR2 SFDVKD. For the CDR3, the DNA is TGTGCCACCGAGCGGGGCACCGGGGAGCTGTTTTTT. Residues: CATERGTGELFF.

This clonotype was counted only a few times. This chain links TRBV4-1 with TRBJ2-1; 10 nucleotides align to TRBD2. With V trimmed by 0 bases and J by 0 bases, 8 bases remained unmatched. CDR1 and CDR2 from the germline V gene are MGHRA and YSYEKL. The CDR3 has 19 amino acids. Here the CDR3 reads CASSQEGLAKRYSYNEQFF. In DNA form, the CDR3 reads TGCGCCAGCAGCCAAGAGGGACTAGCGAAAAGGTACTCCTACAATGAGCAGTTCTTC.

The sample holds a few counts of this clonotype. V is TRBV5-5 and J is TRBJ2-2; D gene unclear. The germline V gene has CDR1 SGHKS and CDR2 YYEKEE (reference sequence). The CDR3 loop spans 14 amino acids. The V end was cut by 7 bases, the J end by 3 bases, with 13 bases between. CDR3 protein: CASAQSLYTGELFF. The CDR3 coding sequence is TGTGCCAGCGCACAGAGTTTGTACACCGGGGAGCTGTTTTTT.